The entry that follows covers one TCR beta chain sequence. As yet, its antigen is unknown. Per germline, CDR1 SSHAT and CDR2 FNYEAQ (reference sequence). This CDR3 contains 15 residues. Trimming removed 5 bases from V and 1 base from J, with 12 bases in between. The sample originates from a study of cytomegalovirus exposure and HLA in healthy donors. Across the whole study: A later analysis reported the same platform for the 90 to 150 validation repertoires and the roughly 700 first-cohort repertoires. Points from the study as a whole: The tendency of first-cohort TCR clusters to co-occur in the 90 to 150 validation repertoires was the finding of a later analysis.

Clones were sequenced by immunoSEQ multiplex PCR, and TCRdb holds only the in-frame ones, with some missing. The profile shows 200,000 to 250,000 clones, around nine tenths of them singletons. The chain employs TRBV7-7 and TRBJ2-1; TRBD2 is a possible D gene (6 bases). Material: PBMCs. The receptor comes from a woman aged 18-29 years in good health and CMV-seropositive. DNA of the CDR3: TGTGCCAGCAGCCCTGGGGCGGGGTCCTACAATGAGCAGTTCTTC. Translated, it gives CASSPGAGSYNEQFF.